The source of this TCR beta chain is a study of regulatory T cells in long-lasting Graves disease. As to time point: persistent/refractory GD, antithyroid drugs over 5 years with positive TRAb. RNA extracted from PBMCs served as the sequencing template. This clonotype came up a few times. CDR1 is SGHAT, CDR2 FQNNGV, per germline. V gave up 5 bases and J gave up 5 bases, with 15 bases separating them. The CDR3 spans 14 residues. According to the study, TCR beta libraries were built with iRepertoire HTBI primers and CDR3-region Arm-PCR. TCRdb reprocessed the multiplex PCR reads with MiXCR, giving one entry per CDR3 protein. The sample yields some 430,000 distinct CDR3 sequences, roughly 21% seen once.

The rearrangement links TRBV11-2 to TRBJ1-1, with a possible D match to TRBD1 (5 bases). Material: peripheral blood mononuclear cells (PBMCs), obtained when the disease was refractory, from a patient treated with antithyroid drugs. The TCR originated in a female donor with Graves disease. CDR3 loop: CASSPQQTVTEAFF. CDR3 nucleotides: TGTGCCAGCAGCCCTCAACAGACAGTTACTGAAGCTTTCTTT.